The T cell receptor (beta chain) described here comes from a study of CD8+CD57+ T cells in acquired aplastic anemia. Background on the study: On average, sorted CD4+ and CD8+ cells gave 3.2 ug of DNA. Study conclusions and caveats: Levels of CD8+ Simpson's diversity were not significantly distinct in patients versus controls.

This clonotype was found many times. The antigen is unknown. It was genomic DNA that served as the template for profiling TCR beta VDJ and CDR3. Each CDR3 protein is one row after TCRdb ran MiXCR on the reads. This table holds about 160,000 distinct CDR3 sequences, roughly 50% found once. The V end lost 6 bases, the J end lost 1 base, and 15 bases lay between the germline ends. This CDR3 comprises 15 residues. An expansion of CD8+CD57+ cells by flow cytometry had been shown in patients chosen for sequencing. Each patient carried a diagnosis of severe acquired aplastic anemia. The source of this sequence is a human donor with aplastic anemia. The chain has TRBV12-3 or TRBV12-4 and TRBJ1-2, with D maybe TRBD1 (6 bases). Sequenced material: sorted CD4+, CD8+, or CD8+CD57+ T cells (not recorded which) from PBMCs. This CDR3 reads CASRSTGSGNYGYTF. The CDR3 bases are TGTGCCAGCAGATCCACAGGGAGTGGTAACTATGGCTACACCTTC.